This TCR beta chain was observed in a study of PD-1 blockade in classical Hodgkin lymphoma. Only one count was recorded for this clone. Noted time point: cycle 4 day 1 (C4D1), after about 6 weeks of nivolumab. Each patient experienced a relapse that followed autologous stem cell transplantation, and brentuximab vedotin exposure varied. Measured with immunoSEQ multiplex PCR; TCRdb has only the in-frame clones, and not every one. The repertoire includes roughly 90,000 clones, under 85% of them detected once, and over 15% sits in the top ten. With V trimmed by 2 bases and J by 2 bases, 4 bases remained unmatched. CDR3 length: 15 amino acids. Germline V CDR1 and CDR2: KGHSH, LQKENI.

The sequenced sample was peripheral blood mononuclear cells (PBMCs), obtained before the fourth cycle of nivolumab. The chain uses TRBV18 and TRBJ2-3; 7 bases line up with TRBD2. The clonotype comes from a human donor with classical Hodgkin lymphoma. The CDR3: CASSPDSGPTDTQYF. The CDR3 nucleotides read TGTGCCAGCTCACCAGATAGCGGGCCCACAGATACGCAGTATTTT.